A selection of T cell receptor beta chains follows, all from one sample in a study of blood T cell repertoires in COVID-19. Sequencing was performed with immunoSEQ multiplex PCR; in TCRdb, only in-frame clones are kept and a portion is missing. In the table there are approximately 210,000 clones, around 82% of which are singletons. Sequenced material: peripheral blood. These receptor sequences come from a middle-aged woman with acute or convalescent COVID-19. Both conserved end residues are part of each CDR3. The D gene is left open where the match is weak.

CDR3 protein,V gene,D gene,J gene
CASSQGTSRYEQYF,TRBV4-1,TRBD2,TRBJ2-7
CASSPDRGLGYTF,TRBV18,TRBD1,TRBJ1-2
CASSWGGNQPQHF,TRBV27,-,TRBJ1-5
CASSLKWDSSYEQYF,TRBV5-1,TRBD1,TRBJ2-7
CASSSPRGTGELFF,TRBV5-6,-,TRBJ2-2
CASSQAVSVPTDTQYF,TRBV4-1,-,TRBJ2-3
CASSQDPSQRLYGYTF,TRBV4-1,-,TRBJ1-2
CASSLRGAQGTQYF,TRBV5-4,-,TRBJ2-5
CASSLRGRNTGELFF,TRBV5-6,-,TRBJ2-2
CASNPTGYNEQFF,TRBV6-5,-,TRBJ2-1
CASSPRQGKGAYEQYF,TRBV7-6,TRBD1,TRBJ2-7
CASSWTGSIGAEAFF,TRBV14,TRBD1,TRBJ1-1
CASSPDGTGGGTEAFF,TRBV5-1,TRBD1,TRBJ1-1
CASSLRQGTNLDTQYF,TRBV5-8,-,TRBJ2-3
CASSQDRGVKETQYF,TRBV4-3,-,TRBJ2-5
CASSDSSYNEQFF,TRBV2,-,TRBJ2-1
CASSAGDRDYNEQFF,TRBV6-4,TRBD1,TRBJ2-1
CASSLEGSRGRRGYTF,TRBV28,TRBD1,TRBJ1-2
CASSVEGQGSNYGYTF,TRBV9,TRBD1,TRBJ1-2
CASSPLAGGQGRDYEQYF,TRBV4-1,TRBD1,TRBJ2-7
CASSLLAEENTGELFF,TRBV5-1,TRBD2,TRBJ2-2
CASSRGQGYEQYF,TRBV3-1/TRBV3-2,TRBD1,TRBJ2-7
CASSMDRSNQPQHF,TRBV19,TRBD1,TRBJ1-5
CASSPTGLGGAKETQYF,TRBV18,-,TRBJ2-5